Below are 8 T cell receptor beta chains sequenced from a single sample in a study of beta chain features in type 1 diabetes. Study observations and caveats: Type 1 diabetes patients had moderately but significantly shorter TCRB CDR3s in all four CD4+ subsets.

These TCRs' antigens remain unknown. Expressed TCRB transcripts were sequenced because the entire RNA isolate underwent reverse transcription. The table came from immunoSEQ multiplex PCR; TCRdb's copy has only in-frame clones and leaves some out. This sample has about 160,000 clones, with about 8.1% found just once. Source material: central memory CD4+ T cells from blood. The receptors stem from a young woman with type 1 diabetes.

This clone was detected only a few times. The chain uses TRBV28 and TRBJ2-7, with 7 bases matching TRBD2. With V trimmed by 7 bases and J by 2 bases, 8 bases remained unmatched. This CDR3 contains 14 residues. Per the germline V gene, CDR1 is MDHEN and CDR2 is SYDVKM. The CDR3 DNA is TGTGCCAGCAAGCGAGCGGGAACCCCCTACGAGCAGTACTTC. Residues: CASKRAGTPYEQYF. Combining the CDR3 with reference TRBV28 and TRBJ2-7 gives the whole variable domain DVKVTQSSRYLVKRTGEKVFLECVQDMDHENMFWYRQDPGLGLRLIYFSYDVKMKEKGDIPEGYSVSREKKERFSLILESASTNQTSMYLCASKRAGTPYEQYFGPGTRLTVT.

This clone was seen more than once but under ten times. Other DNA sequences in the same sample also yield this CDR3. The V gene is TRBV7-2, the J gene TRBJ2-7; 8 positions match TRBD2. This CDR3 spans 15 amino acids. J gave up 2 bases and V 5 bases, and 8 bases lay outside the gene matches. In germline, CDR1 is SGHTA, CDR2 FQGNSA. The CDR3 is CASSPQAGGTYEQYF. The CDR3 DNA reads TGTGCCAGCAGCCCCCAGGCGGGAGGTACCTACGAGCAGTACTTC. The whole variable domain, filled in from reference TRBV7-2 and TRBJ2-7, reads GAGVSQSPSNKVTEKGKDVELRCDPISGHTALYWYRQSLGQGLEFLIYFQGNSAPDKSGLPSDRFSAERTGGSVSTLTIQRTQQEDSAVYLCASSPQAGGTYEQYFGPGTRLTVT.

In DNA, the CDR3 is TGTGCCAGCAGCCCAGGGAACCAAAAATCACCCCTCCACTTT. The encoded protein is CASSPGNQKSPLHF. This chain connects TRBV7-2 to TRBJ1-6, with TRBD1 as a possible D gene (5 bases). CDR1 SGHTA and CDR2 FQGNSA come from the germline V gene. Trimming pared 5 bases from V and 10 bases from J, leaving 15 bases between. The CDR3 loop spans 14 amino acids.

The chain carries TRBV9 and TRBJ1-5; D call uncertain. From germline, CDR1 is SGDLS and CDR2 YYNGEE. The CDR3 has 15 residues. Deletions cut 2 bases from V and 9 bases from J, with 18 bases between. The CDR3 loop reads CASSVGLDLGAPQHF. The CDR3, as DNA: TGTGCCAGCAGCGTCGGACTGGACCTGGGTGCGCCCCAGCATTTT.

The chain uses TRBV12-5 and TRBJ2-3; D unclear. Germline V lookup: CDR1 LGHNT, CDR2 FRNRAP. Trimming pared 2 bases from V and 0 bases from J, leaving 6 bases between. The CDR3 sequence is 14 residues long. CDR3 sequence: CASGLMASTDTQYF. The CDR3 DNA follows: TGTGCTAGTGGTTTGATGGCTAGCACAGATACGCAGTATTTT.

The chain has TRBV28 and TRBJ2-3; D unclear. V was cut by 5 bases and J by 9 bases, with 12 bases left in between. Looked up from germline, CDR1 is MDHEN and CDR2 is SYDVKM. The CDR3 totals 12 residues. Written as DNA, the CDR3 is TGTGCCAGCAGTGAAAGACGGCGGACGCAGTATTTT. Translating gives CASSERRRTQYF.

This chain links TRBV7-2 with TRBJ2-2; a weak D match, TRBD2 (6 bases). This CDR3 region has 17 residues. The V end lost 2 bases, the J end lost 3 bases, and 16 bases lay between the germline ends. Looked up from germline, CDR1 is SGHTA and CDR2 is FQGNSA. CDR3 in DNA: TGTGCCAGCAGCTTACCAAGTACCCGGAGGGACACCGGGGAGCTGTTTTTT. Translated: CASSLPSTRRDTGELFF.

This clone came up a few times. The chain uses TRBV5-1 and TRBJ2-1; D is possibly TRBD2 (6 bases). The CDR3 runs 15 residues. Trimming stripped 4 bases from V and 9 bases from J, with 20 bases between. CDR1 SGHRS and CDR2 YFSETQ come from the germline V gene. Here the CDR3 reads CASSGTVRSAGEQFF. CDR3 in DNA: TGCGCCAGCAGCGGGACTGTAAGATCTGCCGGTGAGCAGTTCTTC. Full variable domain (remainder filled in from reference TRBV5-1 and TRBJ2-1): KAGVTQTPRYLIKTRGQQVTLSCSPISGHRSVSWYQQTPGQGLQFLFEYFSETQRNKGNFPGRFSGRQFSNSRSEMNVSTLELGDSALYLCASSGTVRSAGEQFFGPGTRLTVL.